This T cell receptor (beta chain) was identified during a study of cytomegalovirus exposure and HLA in healthy donors. Produced via immunoSEQ multiplex PCR; TCRdb's table is partial and in-frame only. Of roughly 130,000 clones in the sample, about 90% were seen once. The study, taken as a whole, reports: Rarity characterized most TCR sequences, yet some public TCRs appeared in many donors. Cytomegalovirus status was reportedly diagnosed by the classifier with high specificity and sensitivity. TCR beta chains numbering under 200 were designated cytomegalovirus-associated.

The approximately 120-subject validation cohort, separate from the approximately 670-subject first cohort, included the donors. The CDR3 covers 16 residues. The trim removed 4 bases at V and 5 bases at J, leaving 6 bases unmatched. Germline CDR1 SEHNR, CDR2 FQNEAQ (reference sequence). In the case of this clone: No antigen is known for it.

The chain combines TRBV7-9 with TRBJ2-1; TRBD2 agrees at 12 bases. This clonotype was obtained from a man aged 25 to 40 in good health and CMV-seronegative. Source material: PBMCs. The CDR3 DNA is TGTGCCAGCAGCTCTAAACTAGCGGGGGGAAACAATGAGCAGTTCTTC. It is translated as CASSSKLAGGNNEQFF.